Listed here are 15 T cell receptor beta chains from one sample, sequenced in a study of blood T cell repertoires in COVID-19. Sequencing was performed with immunoSEQ multiplex PCR; in TCRdb, only in-frame clones are kept and a portion is missing. The sample includes about 230,000 clones, roughly 80% of them seen just once. Input material: peripheral blood. All receptors come from a woman older than 75 with acute or convalescent COVID-19.

V gene TRBV7-3 combines with J gene TRBJ2-2; 7 bases line up with TRBD2. The ends lost 5 bases at V and 2 bases at J; junction bases unmatched: 20. CDR1 and CDR2 (germline): SGHTA, FQGTGA. This CDR3 is 20 amino acids long. CDR3 nucleotide sequence: TGTGCCAGCAGCCCAACTTCTGTGGGGCAAGCGGGGCGCAACACCGGGGAGCTGTTTTTT. Residues: CASSPTSVGQAGRNTGELFF.

The V gene is TRBV5-5, the J gene TRBJ2-1, with 9 bases aligning to TRBD2. This CDR3 spans 15 amino acids. The germline V gene encodes CDR1 SGHKS and CDR2 YYEKEE (reference sequence). The junction had 4 bases not matched to a gene; V was cut back by 0 bases and J by 6 bases. As DNA, the CDR3 is TGTGCCAGCAGCTTGGGGCTAGCGGGATTCAATGAGCAGTTCTTC. Protein product: CASSLGLAGFNEQFF.

This rearrangement joins TRBV7-9 to TRBJ2-5; TRBD2 is a possible D gene (5 bases). This CDR3 is 15 amino acids long. The V end lost 0 bases, the J end lost 5 bases, and 13 bases lay between the germline ends. Germline lookup yields CDR1 SEHNR and CDR2 FQNEAQ (reference sequence). CDR3 sequence: CASSLARGIPETQYF. The CDR3 nucleotides read TGTGCCAGCAGCTTAGCGAGAGGGATTCCGGAGACCCAGTACTTC.

The chain recombines TRBV28 with TRBJ2-7; 8 positions agree with TRBD1. This CDR3 spans 14 amino acids. Germline-derived CDR1 and CDR2 are MDHEN and SYDVKM. Losses at the gene ends were 7 bases for V and 1 base for J; bases not matched to a gene: 6. CDR3 in amino acids: CASTRTGRSYEQYF. The CDR3 DNA sequence: TGTGCCAGCACCCGGACAGGGAGGTCCTACGAGCAGTACTTC. Using reference TRBV28 and TRBJ2-7 for the parts outside the CDR3, the full variable domain is DVKVTQSSRYLVKRTGEKVFLECVQDMDHENMFWYRQDPGLGLRLIYFSYDVKMKEKGDIPEGYSVSREKKERFSLILESASTNQTSMYLCASTRTGRSYEQYFGPGTRLTVT.

J is TRBJ1-6 and V is TRBV19, with D perhaps matching TRBD1 (5 bases). Germline values: CDR1 LNHDA, CDR2 SQIVND (reference sequence). The germline V and J ends were trimmed by 3 bases and 7 bases, with 13 bases remaining between them. The CDR3 loop spans 15 amino acids. CDR3 protein: CASSISTVDNSPLHF. For the CDR3, the DNA is TGTGCCAGTAGTATTTCGACAGTAGACAATTCACCCCTCCACTTT.

V gene TRBV18 combines with J gene TRBJ2-3; D ambiguous. With 3 bases removed from V and 3 bases from J, the gap between germline ends came to 13 bases. This CDR3 contains 15 residues. Germline V gene data show CDR1 as KGHSH and CDR2 as LQKENI. The chain's CDR3 is CASSPPEALTDTQYF. In nucleotides, the CDR3 is TGTGCCAGCTCACCTCCAGAGGCCCTTACAGATACGCAGTATTTT.

Worth noting for this clone: This may be a read error: a much more frequent sequence differs by one nucleotide. The chain has TRBV7-3 and TRBJ2-7; TRBD2 aligns across 9 bases. The CDR3 contains 13 residues. With V trimmed by 3 bases and J by 4 bases, 1 base remained unmatched. The germline gives CDR1 SGHTA, CDR2 FQGTGA. The CDR3 coding sequence is TGTGCCAGCAGCTTGGGACTAGCATACGAGCAGTACTTC. This translates into CASSLGLAYEQYF. Together with reference TRBV7-3 and TRBJ2-7, the CDR3 gives the full variable domain: GAGVSQTPSNKVTEKGKYVELRCDPISGHTALYWYRQSLGQGPEFLIYFQGTGAADDSGLPNDRFFAVRPEGSVSTLKIQRTERGDSAVYLCASSLGLAYEQYFGPGTRLTVT.

The chain joins TRBV6-5 to TRBJ1-2; D ambiguous. Per germline, CDR1 MNHEY and CDR2 SVGAGI. This CDR3 comprises 13 residues. V lost 9 bases to trimming and J lost 7 bases, with 18 bases between them. The CDR3 loop reads CASSPGFVSGYTF. The CDR3 DNA sequence: TGTGCCAGTTCACCGGGTTTCGTAAGTGGCTACACCTTC.

The V call is TRBV4-1, the J call TRBJ1-3, with 8 bases lining up with TRBD1. Germline V lookup: CDR1 MGHRA, CDR2 YSYEKL. J gave up 4 bases and V 6 bases, and 8 bases lay outside the gene matches. The CDR3 loop spans 15 amino acids. The CDR3 reads CASSPTGGRGNTIYF. Written as DNA, the CDR3 is TGCGCCAGCAGTCCCACAGGGGGAAGAGGAAACACCATATATTTT.

This clone was observed once. The chain is built from TRBV23-1 and TRBJ2-2; 9 bases align to TRBD1. TRBV23-1 is an open reading frame, and its role is uncertain. The CDR3 spans 17 residues. The V and J ends lost 4 bases and 3 bases, in that order; junction bases with no gene match: 9. The CDR3 DNA is TGCGCCAGCAGTCCTTTACAGGGGGCCGTTGACACCGGGGAGCTGTTTTTT. Translating gives CASSPLQGAVDTGELFF.

This chain connects TRBV5-1 to TRBJ2-1, with 9 bases fitting TRBD2. The ends lost 0 bases at V and 5 bases at J; junction bases unmatched: 3. The CDR3 spans 15 residues. Looked up from germline, CDR1 is SGHRS and CDR2 is YFSETQ. The CDR3 DNA reads as TGCGCCAGCAGCTTGGCGTCTAGCGGGGACAATGAGCAGTTCTTC. It specifies CASSLASSGDNEQFF.

V gene TRBV12-3 or TRBV12-4 combines with J gene TRBJ2-5; TRBD2 matches 7 bases. V lost 6 bases and J lost 5; bases outside the gene matches: 3. This CDR3 contains 12 residues. The CDR3 nucleotides are TGTGCCAGCAGCAGGGAGGGGGAGACCCAGTACTTC. This sequence encodes CASSREGETQYF.

The sample holds one count of this clone. V and J are TRBV3-1 (or the pseudogene TRBV3-2) and TRBJ1-4; 8 bases match TRBD1. J lost 13 bases, V lost 0 bases, and 4 bases had no gene match. This CDR3 comprises 13 residues. In germline, CDR1 is LGHDT, CDR2 YNNKEL (reference sequence). The CDR3 region is CASSQDRTGRLFF. The CDR3, as DNA: TGTGCCAGCAGCCAAGATAGGACAGGGAGACTGTTTTTT.

This rearrangement joins TRBV3-1 (or the pseudogene TRBV3-2) to TRBJ2-3; 13 positions match TRBD2. The CDR3 contains 17 residues. The germline gives CDR1 LGHDT, CDR2 YNNKEL (reference sequence). J lost 4 bases, V lost 6 bases, and 10 bases had no gene match. The CDR3 loop reads CASSFLRLAGGADTQYF. The CDR3, as DNA: TGTGCCAGCAGTTTCCTACGACTAGCGGGAGGAGCAGATACGCAGTATTTT.

The chain has TRBV3-1 (or the pseudogene TRBV3-2) and TRBJ1-5; D uncertain. Looked up from germline, CDR1 is LGHDT and CDR2 is YNNKEL (reference sequence). Deletions cut 2 bases from V and 2 bases from J, with 10 bases between. The CDR3 extends over 15 amino acids. The CDR3 DNA reads TGTGCCAGCAGCCAACGGACTTACGGCAATCAGCCCCAGCATTTT. It encodes CASSQRTYGNQPQHF.